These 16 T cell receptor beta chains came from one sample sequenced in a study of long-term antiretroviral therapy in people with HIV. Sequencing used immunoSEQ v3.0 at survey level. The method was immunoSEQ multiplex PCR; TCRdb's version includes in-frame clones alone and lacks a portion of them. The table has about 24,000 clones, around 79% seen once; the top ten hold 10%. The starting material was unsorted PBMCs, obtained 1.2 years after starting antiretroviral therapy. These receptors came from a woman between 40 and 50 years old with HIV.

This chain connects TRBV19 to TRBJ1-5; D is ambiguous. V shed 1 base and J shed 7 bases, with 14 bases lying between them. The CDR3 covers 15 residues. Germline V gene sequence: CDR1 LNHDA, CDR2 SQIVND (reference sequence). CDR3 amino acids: CASSIGGEKYQPQHF. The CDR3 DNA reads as TGTGCCAGTAGTATAGGGGGTGAGAAATACCAGCCCCAGCATTTT. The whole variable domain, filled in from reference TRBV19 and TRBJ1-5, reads DGGITQSPKYLFRKEGQNVTLSCEQNLNHDAMYWYRQDPGQGLRLIYYSQIVNDFQKGDIAEGYSVSREKKESFPLTVTSAQKNPTAFYLCASSIGGEKYQPQHFGDGTRLSIL.

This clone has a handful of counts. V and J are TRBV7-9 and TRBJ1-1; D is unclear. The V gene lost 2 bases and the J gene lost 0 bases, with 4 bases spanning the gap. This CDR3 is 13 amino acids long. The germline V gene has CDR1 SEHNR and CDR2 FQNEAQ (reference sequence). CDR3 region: CASSLPLNTEAFF. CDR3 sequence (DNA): TGTGCCAGCAGCTTACCGCTGAACACTGAAGCTTTCTTT.

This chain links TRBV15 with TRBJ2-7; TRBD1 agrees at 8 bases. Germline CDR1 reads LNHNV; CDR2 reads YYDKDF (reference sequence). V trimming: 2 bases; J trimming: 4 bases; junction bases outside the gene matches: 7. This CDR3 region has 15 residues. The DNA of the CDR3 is TGTGCCACCAGCAGAACCCCAGGACAGGGATACGAGCAGTACTTC. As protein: CATSRTPGQGYEQYF.

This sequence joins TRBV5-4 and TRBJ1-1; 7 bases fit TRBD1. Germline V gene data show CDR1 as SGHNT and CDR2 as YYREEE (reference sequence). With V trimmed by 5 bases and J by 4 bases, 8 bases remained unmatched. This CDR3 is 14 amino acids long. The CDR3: CASRLDRAGTEAFF. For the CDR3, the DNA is TGTGCCAGCAGACTCGACAGGGCGGGCACTGAAGCTTTCTTT. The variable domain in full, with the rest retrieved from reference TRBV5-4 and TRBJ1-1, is ETGVTQSPTHLIKTRGQQVTLRCSSQSGHNTVSWYQQALGQGPQFIFQYYREEENGRGNFPPRFSGLQFPNYSSELNVNALELDDSALYLCASRLDRAGTEAFFGQGTRLTVV.

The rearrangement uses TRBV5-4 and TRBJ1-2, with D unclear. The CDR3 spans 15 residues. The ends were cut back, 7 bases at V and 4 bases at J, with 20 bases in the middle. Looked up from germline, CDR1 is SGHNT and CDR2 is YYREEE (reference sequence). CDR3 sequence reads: CASVSLPGKTYGYTF. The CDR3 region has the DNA TGTGCCAGCGTTAGCTTACCAGGAAAGACCTATGGCTACACCTTC.

The CDR3 DNA reads TGTGCCAGCAGGGGGGGGCAAGACGCGAAGACCCAGTACTTC. Protein product: CASRGGQDAKTQYF. The genes are TRBV7-9 and TRBJ2-5; D might be TRBD2 (7 bases). Germline loops: CDR1 SEHNR, CDR2 FQNEAQ (reference sequence). Trimming left V 6 bases short and J 6 bases short, with 17 bases between. This CDR3 is built from 14 residues.

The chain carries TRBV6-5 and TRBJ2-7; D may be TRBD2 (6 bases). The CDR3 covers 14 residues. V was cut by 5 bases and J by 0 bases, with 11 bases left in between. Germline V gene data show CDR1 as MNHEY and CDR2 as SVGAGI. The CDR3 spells CASSPLASSYEQYF. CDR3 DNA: TGTGCCAGCAGTCCTCTAGCGTCCTCCTACGAGCAGTACTTC.

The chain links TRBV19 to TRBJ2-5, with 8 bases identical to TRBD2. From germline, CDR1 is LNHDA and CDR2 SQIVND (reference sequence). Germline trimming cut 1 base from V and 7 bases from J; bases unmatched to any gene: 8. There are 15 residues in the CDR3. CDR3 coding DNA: TGTGCCAGTAGTATAGGAGGTAGCGGGGCGGCGACCCAGTACTTC. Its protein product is CASSIGGSGAATQYF.

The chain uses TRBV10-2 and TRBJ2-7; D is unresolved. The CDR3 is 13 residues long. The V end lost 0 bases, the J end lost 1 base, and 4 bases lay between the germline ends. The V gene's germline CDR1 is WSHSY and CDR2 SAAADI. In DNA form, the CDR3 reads TGCGCCAGCAGTGAGTCTAGATCCTACGAGCAGTACTTC. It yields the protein CASSESRSYEQYF.

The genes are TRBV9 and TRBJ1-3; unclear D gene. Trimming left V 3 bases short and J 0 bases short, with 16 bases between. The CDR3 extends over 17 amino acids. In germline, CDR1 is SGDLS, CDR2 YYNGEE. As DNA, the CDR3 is TGTGCCAGCAGCGCCTTTTCTGGCCGAAGCTCTGGAAACACCATATATTTT. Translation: CASSAFSGRSSGNTIYF.

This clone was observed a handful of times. Here the CDR3 reads CASRGGLATTYEQYF. The DNA for the CDR3 is TGTGCCAGCAGGGGTGGACTAGCGACCACCTACGAGCAGTACTTC. The chain has TRBV2 and TRBJ2-7; 9 bases are a match to TRBD2. From germline, CDR1 is SNHLY and CDR2 FYNNEI. Unmatched junction bases numbered 8, after V lost 6 bases and J lost 2 bases. This CDR3 has 15 amino acids.

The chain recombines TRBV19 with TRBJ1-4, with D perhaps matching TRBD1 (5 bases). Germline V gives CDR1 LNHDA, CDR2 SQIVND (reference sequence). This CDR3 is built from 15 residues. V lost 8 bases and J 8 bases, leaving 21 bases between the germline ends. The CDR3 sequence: CASSPGRSGGEKLFF. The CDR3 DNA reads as TGTGCCAGTTCTCCGGGACGTTCGGGGGGGGAAAAACTGTTTTTT. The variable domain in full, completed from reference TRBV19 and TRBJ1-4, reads DGGITQSPKYLFRKEGQNVTLSCEQNLNHDAMYWYRQDPGQGLRLIYYSQIVNDFQKGDIAEGYSVSREKKESFPLTVTSAQKNPTAFYLCASSPGRSGGEKLFFGSGTQLSVL.

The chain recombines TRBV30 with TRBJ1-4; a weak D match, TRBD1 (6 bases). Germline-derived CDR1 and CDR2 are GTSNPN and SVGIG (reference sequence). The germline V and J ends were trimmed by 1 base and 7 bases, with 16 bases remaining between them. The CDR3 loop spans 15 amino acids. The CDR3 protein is CAWSGRRGDFEKLFF. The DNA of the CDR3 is TGTGCCTGGAGTGGACGCAGGGGAGACTTTGAAAAACTGTTTTTT.

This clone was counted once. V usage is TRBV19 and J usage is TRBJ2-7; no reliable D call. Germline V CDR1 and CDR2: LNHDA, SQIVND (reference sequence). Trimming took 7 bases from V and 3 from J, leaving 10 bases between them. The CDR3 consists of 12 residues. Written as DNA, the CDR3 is TGTGCCAGTATAGGGTCCCACTACGAGCAGTACTTC. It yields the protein CASIGSHYEQYF.

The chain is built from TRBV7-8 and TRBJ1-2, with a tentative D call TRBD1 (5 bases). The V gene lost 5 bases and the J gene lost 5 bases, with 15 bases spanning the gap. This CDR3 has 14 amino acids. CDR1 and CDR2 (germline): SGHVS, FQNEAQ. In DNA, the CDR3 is TGTGCCAGCAGCGTAGGGACCACCCTATATGGCTACACCTTC. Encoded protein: CASSVGTTLYGYTF.

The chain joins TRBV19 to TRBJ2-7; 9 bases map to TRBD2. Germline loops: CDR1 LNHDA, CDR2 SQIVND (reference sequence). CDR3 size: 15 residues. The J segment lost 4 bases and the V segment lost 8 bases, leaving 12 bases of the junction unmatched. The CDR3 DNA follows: TGTGCCAGTCGTGATACTAGCGGGCGAACGTACGAGCAGTACTTC. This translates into CASRDTSGRTYEQYF.